This TCR beta chain originates from a study of cytomegalovirus exposure and HLA in healthy donors. As for the study in general: Among the roughly 380 donors who were genotyped, about 84% fell in the genetic ancestry cluster that is associated with self-reported Caucasian donors.

The PCR contained 60 Vbeta and 13 Jbeta primers. Some clones are missing from TCRdb's copy, which holds only in-frame ones; the method was immunoSEQ multiplex PCR. The sample has under 100,000 clones, around two thirds seen once. Germline values: CDR1 SEHNR, CDR2 FQNEAQ (reference sequence). This CDR3 spans 17 amino acids. On this clone itself: Its ends do not fully match the called genes, so a read error is possible.

Participants comprised healthy donors of bone marrow. V is TRBV7-9 and J is TRBJ2-7; 10 bases line up with TRBD1. Sequences were obtained from PBMCs. The sequence was collected from a woman in her thirties in good health and CMV-seropositive. CDR3 loop: CSSSLPRDRGSSYEQYF. In nucleotides, the CDR3 is TGTTCCAGCAGCTTACCCAGGGACAGGGGAAGCTCCTACGAGCAGTACTTC.